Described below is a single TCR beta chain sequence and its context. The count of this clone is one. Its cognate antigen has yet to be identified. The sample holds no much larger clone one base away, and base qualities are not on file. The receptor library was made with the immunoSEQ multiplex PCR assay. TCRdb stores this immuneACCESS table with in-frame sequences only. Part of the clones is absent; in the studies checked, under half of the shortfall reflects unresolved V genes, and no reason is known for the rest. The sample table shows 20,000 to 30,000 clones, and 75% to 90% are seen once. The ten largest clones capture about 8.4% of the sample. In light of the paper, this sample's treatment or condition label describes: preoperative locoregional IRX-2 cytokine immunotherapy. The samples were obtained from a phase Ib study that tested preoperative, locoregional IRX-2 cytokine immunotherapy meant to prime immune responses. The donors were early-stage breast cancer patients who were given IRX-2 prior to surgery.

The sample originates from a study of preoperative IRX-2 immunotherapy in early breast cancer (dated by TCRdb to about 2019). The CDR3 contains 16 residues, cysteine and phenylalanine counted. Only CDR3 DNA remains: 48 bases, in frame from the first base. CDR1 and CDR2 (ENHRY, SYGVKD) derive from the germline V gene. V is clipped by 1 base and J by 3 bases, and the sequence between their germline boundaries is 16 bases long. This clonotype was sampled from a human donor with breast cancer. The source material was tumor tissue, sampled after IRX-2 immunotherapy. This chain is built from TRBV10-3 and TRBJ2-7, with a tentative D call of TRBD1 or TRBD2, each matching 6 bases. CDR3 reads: CAISEFGMGGDYEQYF. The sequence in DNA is TGTGCCATCAGTGAGTTCGGTATGGGGGGCGACTACGAGCAGTACTTC.